What follows describes a single T cell receptor beta chain. This clone was seen a single time. The antigen it recognizes is unknown. No much larger clonotype is one base removed from it; base qualities were not supplied. The CDR3 goes from the cysteine to the phenylalanine over 15 residues. CDR3 DNA only is kept here, 45 bases in frame from base 1. Trimming at the junction amounts to 0 bases on V and 4 bases on J, and the germline ends lie 12 bases apart. CDR1 MDHEN and CDR2 SYDVKM are derived from the germline V gene. The source of the sample is a study of neoadjuvant nivolumab and ipilimumab in lung cancer (dated by TCRdb to the early 2020s). Background for the entire study: Intravenous nivolumab was dosed at 3 mg/kg on days 1, 15 and 29, and in the combination arm ipilimumab 1 mg/kg was added on day 1 only. The major pathologic response (MPR) rate in the intention-to-treat population in each study arm was designated as the primary trial endpoint. A total of about 43 patients with operable NSCLC were treated in the trial, with roughly 23 randomized to nivolumab monotherapy and about 21 randomized to nivolumab plus ipilimumab. The study compared TCR repertoires in pretherapy (baseline) peripheral blood with TCR repertoires in tumors resected at surgery following neoadjuvant immune checkpoint blockade. Matched pretherapy and resected tumor pairs were analyzed for seven patients, of whom four received nivolumab and three received nivolumab plus ipilimumab. Beyond this particular receptor, the publication reports: Compared with tumor-adjacent uninvolved lung, resected tumors had greater TCR richness and clonality, and increases showed up in more of the dual-therapy-treated tumors. Richness in tumors resected after neoadjuvant therapy showed a positive correlation with pretherapy blood TCR richness (Spearman R ≈ 0.87). From pretherapy to surgery, tumor T-cell richness and clonality increased in three of three dual-therapy tumors but in only two of four nivolumab-treated tumors. No significant correlation was found between TCR clonality and pathologic tumor regression, and only a single major-pathologic-response sample was available for the analysis of TCR clonality versus pathologic tumor regression. A small number of samples underwent TCR sequencing.

According to the study, the label for this sample's time point signals: pretherapy, before neoadjuvant immune checkpoint inhibitors. The samples were obtained from NEOSTAR, a phase 2 randomized trial that tested neoadjuvant nivolumab or nivolumab plus ipilimumab, followed by surgery, in operable NSCLC. Library preparation employed the immunoSEQ multiplex PCR assay. The original methods were these. Repertoires were summarized by richness and clonality, and significantly expanded and contracted clones were identified between pre- and post-therapy samples. This is the immuneACCESS table as TCRdb keeps it, with only in-frame sequences that have V and J called. A part of the clones is gone; compared with another copy, unresolved V genes explain less than half, and the rest is unexplained. V and J calls and clone size come straight from that table; D and trimming were deduced from the DNA. This sample gives approximately 40,000 clones in total; 80% to 90% of them show up just once. The ten top clones hold 3.3% of the sample.

The chain is encoded by TRBV28 joined to TRBJ2-5, with a tentative D gene TRBD2 over 7 matching bases. Sequenced material: peripheral blood, taken before neoadjuvant nivolumab, alone or with ipilimumab. The origin of this receptor is an adult with non-small cell lung cancer. The nucleotides read TGTGCCAGCAGTTTATGGGGGGGGCGGGCAGAGACCCAGTACTTC. This is translated as CASSLWGGRAETQYF.